The 13 T cell receptor beta chains below all came from one sample that was sequenced in a study of cytomegalovirus exposure and HLA in healthy donors. The PCR had 60 Vbeta and 13 Jbeta primers. TCRdb keeps only in-frame clones here, not all; method: immunoSEQ multiplex PCR. In the table there are 120,000 to 150,000 clones, about four fifths of which are singletons. Sequencing used PBMCs. All receptors derive from a man aged 30-40 years in good health and CMV-seronegative.

The rearrangement links TRBV2 to TRBJ2-5, with a weak D call TRBD2 (5 bases). The CDR3 has 14 residues. Trimming removed 5 bases from V and 6 bases from J, with 16 bases in between. The germline CDR1 and CDR2 sequences are SNHLY and FYNNEI. CDR3 amino acids: CASSSDGSGKTQYF. In DNA, the CDR3 is TGTGCCAGCAGTTCAGATGGGTCGGGGAAGACCCAGTACTTC.

This clone was observed a few times. The V call is TRBV5-1, the J call TRBJ1-1, with no clear D. V shed 0 bases and J shed 0 bases, with 15 bases lying between them. The CDR3 loop spans 17 amino acids. CDR1 is SGHRS and CDR2 is YFSETQ in the germline V gene. CDR3 nucleotide sequence: TGCGCCAGCAGCTTGGGCGGAGGGCTTTTAATGAACACTGAAGCTTTCTTT. Amino acid sequence: CASSLGGGLLMNTEAFF.

This chain joins TRBV2 and TRBJ1-5, with a possible D match to TRBD1 (6 bases). The germline V gene has CDR1 SNHLY and CDR2 FYNNEI. Deletions cut 3 bases from V and 2 bases from J, with 11 bases between. The CDR3 length is 15 residues. The CDR3 DNA reads TGTGCCAGCAGTGATACGGGGGGCGGCAATCAGCCCCAGCATTTT. Translation gives CASSDTGGGNQPQHF.

The chain couples TRBV5-1 to TRBJ2-5; TRBD1 agrees at 9 bases. The length of the CDR3 is 16 residues. V shed 7 bases and J 2 bases; nucleotides not matched to a gene: 12. Germline CDR1 SGHRS, CDR2 YFSETQ. CDR3 DNA: TGCGCCAGCGGTTCCGGGACAGGGTTATTTCAAGAGACCCAGTACTTC. This encodes CASGSGTGLFQETQYF. Full variable domain (missing parts from reference TRBV5-1 and TRBJ2-5): KAGVTQTPRYLIKTRGQQVTLSCSPISGHRSVSWYQQTPGQGLQFLFEYFSETQRNKGNFPGRFSGRQFSNSRSEMNVSTLELGDSALYLCASGSGTGLFQETQYFGPGTRLLVL.

The CDR3 coding sequence is TGTGCCACCAGCAGAGAGGCTCATCGGTCAGGGCAGTTCTTC. Its protein product is CATSREAHRSGQFF. The V gene is TRBV15, the J gene TRBJ2-1, with unresolved D. Germline V gene sequence: CDR1 LNHNV, CDR2 YYDKDF (reference sequence). Trimming stripped 0 bases from V and 12 bases from J, with 15 bases between. The CDR3 consists of 14 residues.

There are a few counts of this clone. The CDR3 reads CASSWTSGLHYEQYF. Here the CDR3 DNA reads TGTGCCAGCAGTTGGACTAGCGGGCTCCACTACGAGCAGTACTTC. The chain combines TRBV28 with TRBJ2-7, with 11 bases aligning to TRBD2. V was clipped by 4 bases and J by 3 bases; unmatched bases: 5. Germline assignment: CDR1 MDHEN and CDR2 SYDVKM. This CDR3 has 15 residues. Full variable domain (missing parts from reference TRBV28 and TRBJ2-7): DVKVTQSSRYLVKRTGEKVFLECVQDMDHENMFWYRQDPGLGLRLIYFSYDVKMKEKGDIPEGYSVSREKKERFSLILESASTNQTSMYLCASSWTSGLHYEQYFGPGTRLTVT.

The chain combines TRBV28 with TRBJ1-3; tentative D call: TRBD1 (6 bases). Germline V lookup: CDR1 MDHEN, CDR2 SYDVKM. The CDR3 covers 19 residues. Trimming took off 1 base at V and 2 bases at J, with 21 bases between the two ends. CDR3 sequence reads: CASSLFRGKKGGPGNTIYF. DNA for the CDR3: TGTGCCAGCAGTTTATTTCGGGGAAAGAAGGGGGGGCCTGGAAACACCATATATTTT.

The gene calls are TRBV5-1 and TRBJ1-1; 8 nucleotides agree with TRBD1. Looked up from germline, CDR1 is SGHRS and CDR2 is YFSETQ. V lost 4 bases to trimming and J lost 4 bases; unmatched junction nucleotides: 12. This CDR3 is built from 16 residues. DNA of the CDR3: TGCGCCAGCAGCCAGCCGGGACAGGTGATTGGCACTGAAGCTTTCTTT. Translation gives CASSQPGQVIGTEAFF.

The genes are TRBV27 and TRBJ1-1; D is undetermined. Germline loops: CDR1 MNHEY, CDR2 SMNVEV (reference sequence). The V end lost 3 bases, the J end lost 4 bases, and 12 bases lay between the germline ends. The length of the CDR3 is 14 residues. The CDR3 DNA reads TGTGCCAGCAGTTTTTCGGAGGGAATCACTGAAGCTTTCTTT. Its protein product is CASSFSEGITEAFF.

This chain uses TRBV28 with TRBJ1-1; possible D gene TRBD1, 6 bases. The germline gives CDR1 MDHEN, CDR2 SYDVKM. Trimming removed 2 bases from V and 1 base from J, with 14 bases in between. This CDR3 contains 16 residues. The CDR3: CASSLIGATGNTEAFF. The DNA for the CDR3 is TGTGCCAGCAGTTTAATCGGGGCGACAGGGAACACTGAAGCTTTCTTT.

The chain links TRBV7-2 to TRBJ1-6; no clear D. V was cut by 0 bases and J by 8 bases, with 2 bases left in between. The CDR3 contains 12 residues. CDR1 is SGHTA, CDR2 FQGNSA, per germline. CDR3 residues: CASSLAYSPLHF. The CDR3 DNA sequence: TGTGCCAGCAGCTTAGCCTATTCACCCCTCCACTTT.

The chain carries TRBV4-1 and TRBJ1-2; 8 positions match TRBD1. V lost 8 bases and J lost 8; bases outside the gene matches: 13. Germline V CDR1 and CDR2: MGHRA, YSYEKL. This CDR3 comprises 14 residues. In DNA form, the CDR3 reads TGCGCCAGCTCCTCGGACAGGGAGTGGTTAGGCTACACCTTC. Protein: CASSSDREWLGYTF.

V usage is TRBV5-4 and J usage is TRBJ2-5, with 7 bases identical to TRBD1. TRBJ2-7 matches the DNA end more closely, so the J call is doubtful. This CDR3 comprises 13 residues. CDR1 is SGHNT, CDR2 YYREEE, per germline (reference sequence). The CDR3 DNA reads TGTGCCAGCAGCCCGGGACAGCCTTACGAGCAGTACTTC. Translation: CASSPGQPYEQYF.